This TCR beta chain was sequenced during a study of T cells in Graves' hyperthyroidism and ophthalmopathy. Across the study: Peripheral blood was secured at the point of initial diagnosis, before any treatment.

TCR beta CDR3 regions were amplified from RNA. RT-PCR in the first round (using the HTBI primer set) targeted the TCR CDR3. One entry per CDR3 protein, called by TCRdb with MiXCR from the multiplex PCR reads. Of 400,000 to 500,000 distinct CDR3 sequences in the sample, around 13% were seen once. For the diagnoses, clinical symptoms, serum thyroxine and TRAb, thyroid ultrasound and orbital computed tomography were used. As for this clonotype: One base away lies a much larger clone, so this may be a sequencing read error.

Germline V lookup: CDR1 MDHEN, CDR2 SYDVKM. This CDR3 spans 16 amino acids. The rearrangement links TRBV28 to TRBJ1-1; 9 nucleotides line up with TRBD1. The specimen sequenced was blood. This receptor was taken from a woman aged 18-30 years with Graves' hyperthyroidism. CDR3 DNA: TGTGCCAGCAGCCTCCTGGGGGACAGGGTGAACGCTGAAGCTTTCTTT. This gives the protein CASSLLGDRVNAEAFF. The variable domain in full, completed from reference TRBV28 and TRBJ1-1, reads DVKVTQSSRYLVKRTGEKVFLECVQDMDHENMFWYRQDPGLGLRLIYFSYDVKMKEKGDIPEGYSVSREKKERFSLILESASTNQTSMYLCASSLLGDRVNAEAFFGQGTRLTVV.